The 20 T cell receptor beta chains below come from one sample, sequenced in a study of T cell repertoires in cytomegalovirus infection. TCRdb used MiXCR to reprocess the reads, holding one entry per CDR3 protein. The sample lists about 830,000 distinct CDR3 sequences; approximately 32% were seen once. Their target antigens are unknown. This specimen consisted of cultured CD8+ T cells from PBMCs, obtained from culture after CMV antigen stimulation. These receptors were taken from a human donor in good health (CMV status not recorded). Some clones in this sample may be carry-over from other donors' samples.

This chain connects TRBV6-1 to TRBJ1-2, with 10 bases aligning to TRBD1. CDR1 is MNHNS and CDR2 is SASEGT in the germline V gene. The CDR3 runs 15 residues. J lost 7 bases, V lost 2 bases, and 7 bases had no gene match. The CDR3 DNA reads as TGTGCCAGCAGTGAACTATGGGACAGGGGATCTGGCTACACCTTC. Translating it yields CASSELWDRGSGYTF.

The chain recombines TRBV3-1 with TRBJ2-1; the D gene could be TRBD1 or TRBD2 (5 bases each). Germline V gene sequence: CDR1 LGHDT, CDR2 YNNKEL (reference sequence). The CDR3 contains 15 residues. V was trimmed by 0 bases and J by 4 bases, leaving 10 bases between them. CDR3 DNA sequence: TGTGCCAGCAGCCAAGATCTGGGGGTTTACAATGAGCAGTTCTTC. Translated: CASSQDLGVYNEQFF.

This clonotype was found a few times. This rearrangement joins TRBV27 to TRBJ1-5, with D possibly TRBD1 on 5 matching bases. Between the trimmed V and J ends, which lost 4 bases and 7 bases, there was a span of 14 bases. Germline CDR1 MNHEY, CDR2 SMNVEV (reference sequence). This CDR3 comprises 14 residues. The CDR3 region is CASSSGTAPQPQHF. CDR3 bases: TGTGCCAGCAGTTCGGGGACGGCCCCCCAGCCCCAGCATTTT.

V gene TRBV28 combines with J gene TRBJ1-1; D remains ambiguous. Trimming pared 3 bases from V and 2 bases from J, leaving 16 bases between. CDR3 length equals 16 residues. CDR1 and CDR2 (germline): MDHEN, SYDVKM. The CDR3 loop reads CASSFQKGSTNTEAFF. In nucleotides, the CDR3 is TGTGCCAGCAGTTTCCAGAAAGGGTCGACTAACACTGAAGCTTTCTTT.

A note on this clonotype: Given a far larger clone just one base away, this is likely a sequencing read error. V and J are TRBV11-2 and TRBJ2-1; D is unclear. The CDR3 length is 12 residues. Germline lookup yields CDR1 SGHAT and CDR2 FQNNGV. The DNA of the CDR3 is TGTGCCAGCAGCTTAGCGTACAGTGAGCAGTTCTTC. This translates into CASSLAYSEQFF.

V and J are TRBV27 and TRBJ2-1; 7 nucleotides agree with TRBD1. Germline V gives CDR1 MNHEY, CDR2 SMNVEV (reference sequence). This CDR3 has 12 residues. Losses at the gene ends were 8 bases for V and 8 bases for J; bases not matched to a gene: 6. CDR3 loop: CASGWQGDEQFF. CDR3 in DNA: TGTGCCAGCGGCTGGCAGGGGGATGAGCAGTTCTTC.

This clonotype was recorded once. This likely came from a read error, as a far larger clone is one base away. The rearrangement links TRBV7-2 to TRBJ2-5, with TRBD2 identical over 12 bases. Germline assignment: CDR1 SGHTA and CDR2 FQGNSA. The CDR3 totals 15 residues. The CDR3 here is CACSSSGGAGETQYF. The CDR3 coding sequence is TGTGCCTGCAGCTCTAGCGGGGGGGCCGGAGAGACCCAGTACTTC.

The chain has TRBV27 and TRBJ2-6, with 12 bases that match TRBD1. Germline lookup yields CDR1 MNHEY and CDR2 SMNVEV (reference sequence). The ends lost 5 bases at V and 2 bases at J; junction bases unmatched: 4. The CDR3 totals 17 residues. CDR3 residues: CASSGTGGPPGANVLTF. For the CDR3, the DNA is TGTGCCAGCAGTGGGACAGGGGGCCCGCCTGGGGCCAACGTCCTGACTTTC.

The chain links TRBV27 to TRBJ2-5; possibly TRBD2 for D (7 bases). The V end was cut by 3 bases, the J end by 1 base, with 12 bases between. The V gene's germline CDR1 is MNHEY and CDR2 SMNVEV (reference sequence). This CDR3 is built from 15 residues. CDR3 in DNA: TGTGCCAGCAGTTTTGAGGGGGGGACCCAAGAGACCCAGTACTTC. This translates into CASSFEGGTQETQYF.

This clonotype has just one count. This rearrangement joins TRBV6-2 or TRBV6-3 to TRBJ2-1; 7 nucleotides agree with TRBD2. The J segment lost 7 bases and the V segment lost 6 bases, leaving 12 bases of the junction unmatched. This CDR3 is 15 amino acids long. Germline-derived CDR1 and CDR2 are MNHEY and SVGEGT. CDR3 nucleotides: TGTGCCAGCAGCCACATAGCGGGCGAAGGGAATGAGCAGTTCTTC. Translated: CASSHIAGEGNEQFF.

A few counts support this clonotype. This CDR3 is CASSLTQFTDTQYF. The DNA for the CDR3 is TGTGCCAGCAGTTTAACGCAATTCACAGATACGCAGTATTTT. The chain links TRBV12-3 or TRBV12-4 to TRBJ2-3; no clear D gene. The V end was cut by 2 bases, the J end by 2 bases, with 8 bases between. The CDR3 contains 14 residues.

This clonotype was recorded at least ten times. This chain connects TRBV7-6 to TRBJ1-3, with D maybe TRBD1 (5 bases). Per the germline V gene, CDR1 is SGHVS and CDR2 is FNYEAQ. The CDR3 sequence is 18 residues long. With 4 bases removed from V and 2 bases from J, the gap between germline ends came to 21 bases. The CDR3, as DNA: TGTGCCAGCAGCTCCGACGGGGGACCAACCTCTCCTGGAAACACCATATATTTT. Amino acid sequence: CASSSDGGPTSPGNTIYF.

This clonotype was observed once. This CDR3 is CASSRRDNNYGYTF. DNA for the CDR3: TGTGCCAGCAGTAGGAGGGACAATAACTATGGCTACACCTTC. J is TRBJ1-2 and V is TRBV27, with a tentative D call TRBD1 (6 bases). The V and J ends lost 5 bases and 1 base respectively, with 11 bases between them. There are 14 residues in the CDR3. In germline, CDR1 is MNHEY, CDR2 SMNVEV (reference sequence).

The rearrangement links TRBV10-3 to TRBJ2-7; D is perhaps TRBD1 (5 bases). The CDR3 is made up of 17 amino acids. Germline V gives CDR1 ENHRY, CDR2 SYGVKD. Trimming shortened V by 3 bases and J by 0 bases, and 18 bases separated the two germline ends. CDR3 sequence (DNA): TGTGCCATCAGTGAAGGGCGAGACAGTCAGAGCTCCTACGAGCAGTACTTC. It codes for CAISEGRDSQSSYEQYF.

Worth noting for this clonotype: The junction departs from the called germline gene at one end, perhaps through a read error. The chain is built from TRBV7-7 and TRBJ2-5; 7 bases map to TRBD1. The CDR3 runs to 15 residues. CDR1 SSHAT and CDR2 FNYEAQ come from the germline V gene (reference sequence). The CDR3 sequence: CASSPLNRGGETQYF. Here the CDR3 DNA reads TGTGCTAGCAGCCCCCTCAACAGGGGCGGAGAGACCCAGTACTTC.

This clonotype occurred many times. The chain's CDR3 is CASRPPGPGTGELFF. The CDR3 coding sequence is TGTGCCAGCAGACCCCCGGGACCCGGCACCGGGGAGCTGTTTTTT. The chain uses TRBV7-9 and TRBJ2-2; the D gene could be TRBD1 or TRBD2 (5 bases each). Germline V gene lookup returns CDR1 SEHNR and CDR2 FQNEAQ (reference sequence). This CDR3 comprises 15 residues. V lost 6 bases to trimming and J lost 4 bases, with 15 bases between them.

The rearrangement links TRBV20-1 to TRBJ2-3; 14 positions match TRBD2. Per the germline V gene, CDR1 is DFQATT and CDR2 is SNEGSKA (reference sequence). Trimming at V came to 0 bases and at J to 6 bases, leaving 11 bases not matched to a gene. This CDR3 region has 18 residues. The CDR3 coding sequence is TGCAGTGCTAGAGATCGGGGACTAGCGGGGGTTCAGTTCGATACGCAGTATTTT. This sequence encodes CSARDRGLAGVQFDTQYF.

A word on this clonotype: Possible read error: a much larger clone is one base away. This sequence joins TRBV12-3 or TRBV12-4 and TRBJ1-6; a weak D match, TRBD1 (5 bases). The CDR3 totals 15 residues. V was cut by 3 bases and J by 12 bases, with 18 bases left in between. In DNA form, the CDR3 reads TGTGCCAGCAGTTTTGGGGGGACCGTTGGGAGACCCCTCCACTTT. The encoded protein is CASSFGGTVGRPLHF.

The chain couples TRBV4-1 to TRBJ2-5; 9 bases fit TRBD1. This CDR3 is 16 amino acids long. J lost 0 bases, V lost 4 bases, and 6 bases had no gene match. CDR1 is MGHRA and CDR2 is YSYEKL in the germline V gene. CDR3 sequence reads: CASSRPRTGDQETQYF. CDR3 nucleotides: TGCGCCAGCAGCCGTCCTCGGACAGGGGACCAAGAGACCCAGTACTTC.

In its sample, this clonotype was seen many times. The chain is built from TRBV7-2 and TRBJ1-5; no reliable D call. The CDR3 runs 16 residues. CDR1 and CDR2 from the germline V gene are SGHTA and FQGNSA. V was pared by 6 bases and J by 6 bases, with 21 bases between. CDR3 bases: TGTGCCAGCAGTCCATCCAGTAGGGTCCGAGTTCAGCCCCAGCATTTT. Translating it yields CASSPSSRVRVQPQHF.